This TCR beta chain was sequenced for a study of CD8+CD57+ T cells in acquired aplastic anemia. Study-wide background: Sorted CD4+ and CD8+ cells yielded DNA averaging roughly 3.3 ug.

This clonotype was recorded a few times. Its target is not known. Patients chosen for sequencing had shown CD8+CD57+ cell expansion by flow cytometry. The study, taken as a whole, reports: A set of roughly 27 CD8+ CDR3 sequences was shared between patients and controls, and these sequences appeared highly expressed in patients.

Researchers used genomic DNA as the template to profile TCR beta VDJ and CDR3. TCRdb analysed the reads with MiXCR anew, one entry per CDR3 protein. The profile shows hundreds of thousands of distinct CDR3 sequences, around 32% of them singletons. From germline, CDR1 is DFQATT and CDR2 SNEGSKA (reference sequence). CDR3 length equals 13 residues. The V segment lost 6 bases and the J segment 2 bases; nucleotides outside the gene matches: 6. The sequence was collected from a human donor with aplastic anemia. The J gene is TRBJ2-5, the V gene TRBV20-1, with 7 bases that match TRBD2. The material sequenced was sorted CD4+, CD8+, or CD8+CD57+ T cells (not recorded which) from PBMCs. CDR3 sequence (DNA): TGCAGTGCGAACCTGGGGGGGCAAGAGACCCAGTACTTC. This gives the protein CSANLGGQETQYF.